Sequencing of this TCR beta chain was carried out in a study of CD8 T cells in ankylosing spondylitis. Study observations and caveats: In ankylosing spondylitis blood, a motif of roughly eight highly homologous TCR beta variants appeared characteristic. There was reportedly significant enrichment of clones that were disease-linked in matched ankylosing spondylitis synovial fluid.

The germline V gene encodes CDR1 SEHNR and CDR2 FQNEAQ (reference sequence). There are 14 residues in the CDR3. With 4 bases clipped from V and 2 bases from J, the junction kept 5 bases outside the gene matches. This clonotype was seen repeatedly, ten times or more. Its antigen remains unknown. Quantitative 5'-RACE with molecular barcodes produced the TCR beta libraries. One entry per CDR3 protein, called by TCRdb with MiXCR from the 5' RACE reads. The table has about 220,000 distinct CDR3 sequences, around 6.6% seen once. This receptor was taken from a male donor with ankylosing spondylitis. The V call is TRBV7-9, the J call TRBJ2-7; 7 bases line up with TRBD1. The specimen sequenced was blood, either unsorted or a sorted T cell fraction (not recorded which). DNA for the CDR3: TGTGCCAGCAGCTCAGGACAGGCCCCCTACGAGCAGTACTTC. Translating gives CASSSGQAPYEQYF. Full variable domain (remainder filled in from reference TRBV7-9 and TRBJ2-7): DTGVSQNPRHKITKRGQNVTFRCDPISEHNRLYWYRQTLGQGPEFLTYFQNEAQLEKSRLLSDRFSAERPKGSFSTLEIQRTEQGDSAMYLCASSSGQAPYEQYFGPGTRLTVT.